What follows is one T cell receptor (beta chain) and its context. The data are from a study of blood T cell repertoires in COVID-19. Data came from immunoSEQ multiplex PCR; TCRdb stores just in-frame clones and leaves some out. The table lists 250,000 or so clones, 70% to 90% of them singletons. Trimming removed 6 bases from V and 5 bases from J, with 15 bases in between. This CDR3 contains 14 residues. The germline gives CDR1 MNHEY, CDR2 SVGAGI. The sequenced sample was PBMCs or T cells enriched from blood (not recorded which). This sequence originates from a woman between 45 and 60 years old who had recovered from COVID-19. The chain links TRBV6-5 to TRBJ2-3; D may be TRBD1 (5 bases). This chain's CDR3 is CASSFRQGKDTQYF. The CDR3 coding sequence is TGTGCCAGCAGCTTTCGGCAGGGAAAAGATACGCAGTATTTT.